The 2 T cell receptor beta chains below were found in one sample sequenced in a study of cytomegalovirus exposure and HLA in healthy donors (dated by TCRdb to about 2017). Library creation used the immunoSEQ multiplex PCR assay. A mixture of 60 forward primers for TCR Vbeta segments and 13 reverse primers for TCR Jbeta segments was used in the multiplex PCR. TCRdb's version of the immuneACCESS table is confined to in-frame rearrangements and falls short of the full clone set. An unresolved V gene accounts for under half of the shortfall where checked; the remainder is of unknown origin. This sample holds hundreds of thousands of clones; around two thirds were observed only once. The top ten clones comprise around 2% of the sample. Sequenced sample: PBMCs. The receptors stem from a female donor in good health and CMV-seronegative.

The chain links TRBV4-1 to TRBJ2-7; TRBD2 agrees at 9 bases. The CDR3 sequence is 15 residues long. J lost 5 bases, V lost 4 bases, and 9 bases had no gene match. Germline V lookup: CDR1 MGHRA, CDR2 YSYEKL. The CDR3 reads CASSRTEREVDEQYF. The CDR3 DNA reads TGCGCCAGCAGCCGCACTGAGCGGGAGGTCGACGAGCAGTACTTC.

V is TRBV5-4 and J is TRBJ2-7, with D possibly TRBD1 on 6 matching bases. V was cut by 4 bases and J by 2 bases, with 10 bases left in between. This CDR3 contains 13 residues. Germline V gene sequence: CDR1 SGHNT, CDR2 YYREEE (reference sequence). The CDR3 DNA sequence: TGTGCCAGCAGCCGACAGGCCACCTACGAGCAGTACTTC. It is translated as CASSRQATYEQYF. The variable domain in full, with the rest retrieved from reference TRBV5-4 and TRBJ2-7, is ETGVTQSPTHLIKTRGQQVTLRCSSQSGHNTVSWYQQALGQGPQFIFQYYREEENGRGNFPPRFSGLQFPNYSSELNVNALELDDSALYLCASSRQATYEQYFGPGTRLTVT.